One sample yielded the 15 T cell receptor beta chains listed below, sequenced in a study of cytomegalovirus exposure and HLA in healthy donors. The PCR was carried out with 60 Vbeta primers and 13 Jbeta primers. Using immunoSEQ multiplex PCR, the repertoire was profiled, and TCRdb retains in-frame clones only, with some absent. The sample yields more than 80,000 clones, about two thirds seen once. The sequencing sample was made of PBMCs. Receptors originate from a boy younger than 18 in good health and CMV-seronegative.

This sequence joins TRBV10-2 and TRBJ2-7, with TRBD2 matching over 14 bases. The ends lost 6 bases at V and 3 bases at J; junction bases unmatched: 10. CDR3 length equals 17 residues. Per the germline V gene, CDR1 is WSHSY and CDR2 is SAAADI. Here the CDR3 DNA reads TGCGCCAGCAGAAACGGACTAGCGGGAGGATTAAGCTACGAGCAGTACTTC. It is translated as CASRNGLAGGLSYEQYF.

The CDR3 protein is CAWGDTSYNEQFF. The CDR3 nucleotides read TGTGCCTGGGGGGACACGTCCTACAATGAGCAGTTCTTC. This sequence joins TRBV30 and TRBJ2-1; D perhaps matches TRBD1 (6 bases). Trimming removed 5 bases from V and 1 base from J, with 9 bases in between. This CDR3 contains 13 residues. CDR1 GTSNPN and CDR2 SVGIG come from the germline V gene (reference sequence).

This sequence joins TRBV28 and TRBJ2-1, with no clear D. This CDR3 is 11 amino acids long. V was clipped by 6 bases and J by 4 bases, with 4 bases between them. Germline loops: CDR1 MDHEN, CDR2 SYDVKM. The CDR3 DNA sequence: TGTGCCAGCAGCAATTACAATGAGCAGTTCTTC. This gives the protein CASSNYNEQFF.

The genes are TRBV11-1 and TRBJ2-7, with TRBD2 as a possible D gene (6 bases). The V end was cut by 4 bases, the J end by 4 bases, with 20 bases between. The germline V gene encodes CDR1 SGHAT and CDR2 FQDESV (reference sequence). This CDR3 has 16 residues. CDR3 in DNA: TGTGCCAGCAGCTACGTGGGCGGGACGCCCAATTACGAGCAGTACTTC. Its protein is CASSYVGGTPNYEQYF.

In its sample, this clone was seen once. This chain connects TRBV2 to TRBJ2-5; TRBD1 aligns across 9 bases. The J segment lost 3 bases and the V segment lost 8 bases, leaving 4 bases of the junction unmatched. CDR3 size: 13 residues. Germline V gene lookup returns CDR1 SNHLY and CDR2 FYNNEI. The CDR3 here is CASWTGEEETQYF. The DNA for the CDR3 is TGTGCCAGCTGGACAGGGGAGGAAGAGACCCAGTACTTC.

CDR3 sequence reads: CASSLSYEGANGYTF. The CDR3 region has the DNA TGTGCCAGCAGTTTATCTTACGAGGGGGCGAATGGCTACACCTTC. J is TRBJ1-2 and V is TRBV27; 7 nucleotides line up with TRBD1. After removal of 0 bases from V and 6 bases from J, the junction contained 7 bases not matched to a gene. The CDR3 consists of 15 residues. Germline V gives CDR1 MNHEY, CDR2 SMNVEV (reference sequence).

The gene calls are TRBV11-2 and TRBJ2-7, with no clear D. Germline CDR1 SGHAT, CDR2 FQNNGV. The CDR3 sequence is 12 residues long. V lost 5 bases to trimming and J lost 6 bases, with 11 bases between them. CDR3: CASSRHFSEQYF. CDR3 nucleotides: TGTGCCAGCAGCCGCCACTTCTCCGAGCAGTACTTC. The full variable domain, with the rest looked up from reference TRBV11-2 and TRBJ2-7, is EAGVAQSPRYKIIEKRQSVAFWCNPISGHATLYWYQQILGQGPKLLIQFQNNGVVDDSQLPKDRFSAERLKGVDSTLKIQPAKLEDSAVYLCASSRHFSEQYFGPGTRLTVT.

This clone was counted between two and nine times. The chain combines TRBV27 with TRBJ1-6; 7 bases are shared with TRBD1. With 5 bases clipped from V and 8 bases from J, the junction kept 3 bases outside the gene matches. Germline V gene data show CDR1 as MNHEY and CDR2 as SMNVEV (reference sequence). The CDR3 spans 13 residues. The CDR3: CASSLGGYSPLHF. As DNA, the CDR3 is TGTGCCAGCAGTCTAGGGGGCTATTCACCCCTCCACTTT.

In this sample, this clone turned up a few times. This chain connects TRBV5-1 to TRBJ2-2; D gene uncertain. The CDR3 consists of 14 residues. Germline V lookup: CDR1 SGHRS, CDR2 YFSETQ. The V end was cut by 3 bases, the J end by 5 bases, with 11 bases between. CDR3 protein: CASSSLSRTGELFF. DNA for the CDR3: TGCGCCAGCAGCTCGCTTAGTCGAACCGGGGAGCTGTTTTTT.

The chain couples TRBV7-2 to TRBJ2-3; a weak D match, TRBD1 (6 bases). Trimming took off 4 bases at V and 2 bases at J, with 16 bases between the two ends. The CDR3 length is 16 residues. Germline V gives CDR1 SGHTA, CDR2 FQGNSA. CDR3 residues: CASSSRQASFTDTQYF. The CDR3 coding sequence is TGTGCCAGCAGCTCCAGACAGGCCTCTTTCACAGATACGCAGTATTTT.

This chain uses TRBV5-4 with TRBJ2-7; D remains ambiguous. This CDR3 is 15 amino acids long. CDR1 is SGHNT and CDR2 is YYREEE in the germline V gene (reference sequence). The V end lost 1 base, the J end lost 1 base, and 12 bases lay between the germline ends. The CDR3 nucleotides are TGTGCCAGCAGCTTGTATCACTCGCGGTCCTACGAGCAGTACTTC. It encodes CASSLYHSRSYEQYF.

This chain links TRBV27 with TRBJ2-5; D is uncertain. The germline V and J ends were trimmed by 5 bases and 5 bases, with 15 bases remaining between them. Germline CDR1 MNHEY, CDR2 SMNVEV (reference sequence). The CDR3 has 14 residues. In DNA, the CDR3 is TGTGCCAGCAGTCCGTATTCTAGAGGCGAGACCCAGTACTTC. It is translated as CASSPYSRGETQYF.

The chain is built from TRBV2 and TRBJ1-1; TRBD1 matches at 10 bases. The CDR3 has 15 residues. CDR1 is SNHLY, CDR2 FYNNEI, per germline. V shed 4 bases, J shed 5 bases, and the junction held 7 bases outside the gene matches. CDR3 in amino acids: CASSASDRGITEAFF. The CDR3 DNA sequence: TGTGCCAGCAGTGCGTCGGACAGGGGGATTACTGAAGCTTTCTTT.

This CDR3 reads CATSREWTGLNQPQHF. CDR3 coding DNA: TGTGCCACCAGCAGAGAATGGACAGGGTTAAATCAGCCCCAGCATTTT. V and J are TRBV15 and TRBJ1-5, with 8 bases aligning to TRBD1. The germline V gene encodes CDR1 LNHNV and CDR2 YYDKDF (reference sequence). V shed 0 bases and J 4 bases; nucleotides not matched to a gene: 5. This CDR3 region has 16 residues. The full variable domain, completed using reference TRBV15 and TRBJ1-5, is DAMVIQNPRYQVTQFGKPVTLSCSQTLNHNVMYWYQQKSSQAPKLLFHYYDKDFNNEADTPDNFQSRRPNTSFCFLDIRSPGLGDTAMYLCATSREWTGLNQPQHFGDGTRLSIL.

V and J are TRBV19 and TRBJ1-4, with D possibly matching TRBD1 (5 bases). The V and J ends lost 5 bases and 7 bases respectively, with 23 bases between them. This CDR3 region has 17 residues. Germline assignment: CDR1 LNHDA and CDR2 SQIVND (reference sequence). The CDR3 nucleotides are TGTGCCAGTAGTCACAACCTACTCGGGGGGTCGACTGAAAAACTGTTTTTT. The encoded protein is CASSHNLLGGSTEKLFF. The entire variable domain, with the rest obtained from reference TRBV19 and TRBJ1-4, is as follows: DGGITQSPKYLFRKEGQNVTLSCEQNLNHDAMYWYRQDPGQGLRLIYYSQIVNDFQKGDIAEGYSVSREKKESFPLTVTSAQKNPTAFYLCASSHNLLGGSTEKLFFGSGTQLSVL.